The entry below describes one TCR beta chain. Sequencing was performed with immunoSEQ multiplex PCR; in TCRdb, only in-frame clones are kept and a portion is missing. Of fewer than 20,000 clones in the sample, 33% were seen once. The data belong to a study of graft-versus-host responses after intestinal transplantation. The overall study: Anti-thymocyte globulin served as induction for all recipients, who then took tacrolimus and steroids for roughly 3 years.

Overall study findings and caveats: Recipient marrow showed GvH clones, some seen first in ileum or blood.

The culture paired about 200,000 irradiated violet-dye-labeled stimulators with about 200,000 CFSE-labeled responders. Responder CD3+CD4+ and CD3+CD8+ cells that were proliferating and CFSE-low were sorted after the reaction. Trimming took 7 bases from V and 1 from J; bases not matched to a gene: 6. Looked up from germline, CDR1 is MNHEY and CDR2 is SVGAGI. The CDR3 has 14 amino acids. Sequencing used alloreactive CD4+ T cells from a mixed lymphocyte reaction culture, obtained before intestinal transplant. The subset is: CFSE-low proliferating T cells sorted from approximately 6-day pre-transplant mixed lymphocyte reaction (GvH or HvG direction). The receptor was derived from a human patient who received an intestinal transplant. V is TRBV6-5 and J is TRBJ1-1; TRBD1 aligns across 7 bases. CDR3 nucleotides: TGTGCCAGCAAATCGGACAGGAGGAACACTGAAGCTTTCTTT. This gives the protein CASKSDRRNTEAFF.